Sequencing of this T cell receptor beta chain was carried out in a study of blood T cell repertoires in COVID-19. Study details: The samples span acute and convalescent COVID-19 from the United States, Italy and Spain.

Followed longitudinally, the Seattle patients had been enrolled during active infection. The V gene's germline CDR1 is SGHAT and CDR2 FQNNGV. V dropped 7 bases and J dropped 7 bases, with 16 bases sitting between them. The CDR3 runs to 14 residues. The protocol was immunoSEQ multiplex PCR, while the TCRdb copy is restricted to in-frame clones and leaves out a portion. The data hold 350,000 to 400,000 clones, with 80% to 90% observed a single time. The receptor comes from a woman aged 55-70 years with COVID-19, enrolled during active disease. The genes are TRBV11-2 and TRBJ1-4; D is possibly TRBD1 (6 bases). Sequencing was carried out using peripheral blood. CDR3 residues: CASTPGGGSEKLFF. CDR3 nucleotide sequence: TGTGCCAGCACCCCGGGGGGGGGCAGTGAAAAACTGTTTTTT. Full variable domain (missing parts from reference TRBV11-2 and TRBJ1-4): EAGVAQSPRYKIIEKRQSVAFWCNPISGHATLYWYQQILGQGPKLLIQFQNNGVVDDSQLPKDRFSAERLKGVDSTLKIQPAKLEDSAVYLCASTPGGGSEKLFFGSGTQLSVL.